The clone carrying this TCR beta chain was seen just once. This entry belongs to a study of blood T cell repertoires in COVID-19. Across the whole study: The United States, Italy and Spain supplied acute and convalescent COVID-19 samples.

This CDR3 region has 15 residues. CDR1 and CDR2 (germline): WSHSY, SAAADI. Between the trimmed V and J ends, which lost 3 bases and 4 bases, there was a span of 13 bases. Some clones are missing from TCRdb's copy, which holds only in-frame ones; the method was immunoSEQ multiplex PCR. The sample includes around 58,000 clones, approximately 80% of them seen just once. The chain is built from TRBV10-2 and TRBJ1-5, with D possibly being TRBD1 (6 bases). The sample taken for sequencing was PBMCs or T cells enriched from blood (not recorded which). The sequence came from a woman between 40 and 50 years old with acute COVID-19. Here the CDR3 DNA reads TGCGCCAGCAGTGACCCGGACAGAGTAAATCAGCCCCAGCATTTT. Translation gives CASSDPDRVNQPQHF.